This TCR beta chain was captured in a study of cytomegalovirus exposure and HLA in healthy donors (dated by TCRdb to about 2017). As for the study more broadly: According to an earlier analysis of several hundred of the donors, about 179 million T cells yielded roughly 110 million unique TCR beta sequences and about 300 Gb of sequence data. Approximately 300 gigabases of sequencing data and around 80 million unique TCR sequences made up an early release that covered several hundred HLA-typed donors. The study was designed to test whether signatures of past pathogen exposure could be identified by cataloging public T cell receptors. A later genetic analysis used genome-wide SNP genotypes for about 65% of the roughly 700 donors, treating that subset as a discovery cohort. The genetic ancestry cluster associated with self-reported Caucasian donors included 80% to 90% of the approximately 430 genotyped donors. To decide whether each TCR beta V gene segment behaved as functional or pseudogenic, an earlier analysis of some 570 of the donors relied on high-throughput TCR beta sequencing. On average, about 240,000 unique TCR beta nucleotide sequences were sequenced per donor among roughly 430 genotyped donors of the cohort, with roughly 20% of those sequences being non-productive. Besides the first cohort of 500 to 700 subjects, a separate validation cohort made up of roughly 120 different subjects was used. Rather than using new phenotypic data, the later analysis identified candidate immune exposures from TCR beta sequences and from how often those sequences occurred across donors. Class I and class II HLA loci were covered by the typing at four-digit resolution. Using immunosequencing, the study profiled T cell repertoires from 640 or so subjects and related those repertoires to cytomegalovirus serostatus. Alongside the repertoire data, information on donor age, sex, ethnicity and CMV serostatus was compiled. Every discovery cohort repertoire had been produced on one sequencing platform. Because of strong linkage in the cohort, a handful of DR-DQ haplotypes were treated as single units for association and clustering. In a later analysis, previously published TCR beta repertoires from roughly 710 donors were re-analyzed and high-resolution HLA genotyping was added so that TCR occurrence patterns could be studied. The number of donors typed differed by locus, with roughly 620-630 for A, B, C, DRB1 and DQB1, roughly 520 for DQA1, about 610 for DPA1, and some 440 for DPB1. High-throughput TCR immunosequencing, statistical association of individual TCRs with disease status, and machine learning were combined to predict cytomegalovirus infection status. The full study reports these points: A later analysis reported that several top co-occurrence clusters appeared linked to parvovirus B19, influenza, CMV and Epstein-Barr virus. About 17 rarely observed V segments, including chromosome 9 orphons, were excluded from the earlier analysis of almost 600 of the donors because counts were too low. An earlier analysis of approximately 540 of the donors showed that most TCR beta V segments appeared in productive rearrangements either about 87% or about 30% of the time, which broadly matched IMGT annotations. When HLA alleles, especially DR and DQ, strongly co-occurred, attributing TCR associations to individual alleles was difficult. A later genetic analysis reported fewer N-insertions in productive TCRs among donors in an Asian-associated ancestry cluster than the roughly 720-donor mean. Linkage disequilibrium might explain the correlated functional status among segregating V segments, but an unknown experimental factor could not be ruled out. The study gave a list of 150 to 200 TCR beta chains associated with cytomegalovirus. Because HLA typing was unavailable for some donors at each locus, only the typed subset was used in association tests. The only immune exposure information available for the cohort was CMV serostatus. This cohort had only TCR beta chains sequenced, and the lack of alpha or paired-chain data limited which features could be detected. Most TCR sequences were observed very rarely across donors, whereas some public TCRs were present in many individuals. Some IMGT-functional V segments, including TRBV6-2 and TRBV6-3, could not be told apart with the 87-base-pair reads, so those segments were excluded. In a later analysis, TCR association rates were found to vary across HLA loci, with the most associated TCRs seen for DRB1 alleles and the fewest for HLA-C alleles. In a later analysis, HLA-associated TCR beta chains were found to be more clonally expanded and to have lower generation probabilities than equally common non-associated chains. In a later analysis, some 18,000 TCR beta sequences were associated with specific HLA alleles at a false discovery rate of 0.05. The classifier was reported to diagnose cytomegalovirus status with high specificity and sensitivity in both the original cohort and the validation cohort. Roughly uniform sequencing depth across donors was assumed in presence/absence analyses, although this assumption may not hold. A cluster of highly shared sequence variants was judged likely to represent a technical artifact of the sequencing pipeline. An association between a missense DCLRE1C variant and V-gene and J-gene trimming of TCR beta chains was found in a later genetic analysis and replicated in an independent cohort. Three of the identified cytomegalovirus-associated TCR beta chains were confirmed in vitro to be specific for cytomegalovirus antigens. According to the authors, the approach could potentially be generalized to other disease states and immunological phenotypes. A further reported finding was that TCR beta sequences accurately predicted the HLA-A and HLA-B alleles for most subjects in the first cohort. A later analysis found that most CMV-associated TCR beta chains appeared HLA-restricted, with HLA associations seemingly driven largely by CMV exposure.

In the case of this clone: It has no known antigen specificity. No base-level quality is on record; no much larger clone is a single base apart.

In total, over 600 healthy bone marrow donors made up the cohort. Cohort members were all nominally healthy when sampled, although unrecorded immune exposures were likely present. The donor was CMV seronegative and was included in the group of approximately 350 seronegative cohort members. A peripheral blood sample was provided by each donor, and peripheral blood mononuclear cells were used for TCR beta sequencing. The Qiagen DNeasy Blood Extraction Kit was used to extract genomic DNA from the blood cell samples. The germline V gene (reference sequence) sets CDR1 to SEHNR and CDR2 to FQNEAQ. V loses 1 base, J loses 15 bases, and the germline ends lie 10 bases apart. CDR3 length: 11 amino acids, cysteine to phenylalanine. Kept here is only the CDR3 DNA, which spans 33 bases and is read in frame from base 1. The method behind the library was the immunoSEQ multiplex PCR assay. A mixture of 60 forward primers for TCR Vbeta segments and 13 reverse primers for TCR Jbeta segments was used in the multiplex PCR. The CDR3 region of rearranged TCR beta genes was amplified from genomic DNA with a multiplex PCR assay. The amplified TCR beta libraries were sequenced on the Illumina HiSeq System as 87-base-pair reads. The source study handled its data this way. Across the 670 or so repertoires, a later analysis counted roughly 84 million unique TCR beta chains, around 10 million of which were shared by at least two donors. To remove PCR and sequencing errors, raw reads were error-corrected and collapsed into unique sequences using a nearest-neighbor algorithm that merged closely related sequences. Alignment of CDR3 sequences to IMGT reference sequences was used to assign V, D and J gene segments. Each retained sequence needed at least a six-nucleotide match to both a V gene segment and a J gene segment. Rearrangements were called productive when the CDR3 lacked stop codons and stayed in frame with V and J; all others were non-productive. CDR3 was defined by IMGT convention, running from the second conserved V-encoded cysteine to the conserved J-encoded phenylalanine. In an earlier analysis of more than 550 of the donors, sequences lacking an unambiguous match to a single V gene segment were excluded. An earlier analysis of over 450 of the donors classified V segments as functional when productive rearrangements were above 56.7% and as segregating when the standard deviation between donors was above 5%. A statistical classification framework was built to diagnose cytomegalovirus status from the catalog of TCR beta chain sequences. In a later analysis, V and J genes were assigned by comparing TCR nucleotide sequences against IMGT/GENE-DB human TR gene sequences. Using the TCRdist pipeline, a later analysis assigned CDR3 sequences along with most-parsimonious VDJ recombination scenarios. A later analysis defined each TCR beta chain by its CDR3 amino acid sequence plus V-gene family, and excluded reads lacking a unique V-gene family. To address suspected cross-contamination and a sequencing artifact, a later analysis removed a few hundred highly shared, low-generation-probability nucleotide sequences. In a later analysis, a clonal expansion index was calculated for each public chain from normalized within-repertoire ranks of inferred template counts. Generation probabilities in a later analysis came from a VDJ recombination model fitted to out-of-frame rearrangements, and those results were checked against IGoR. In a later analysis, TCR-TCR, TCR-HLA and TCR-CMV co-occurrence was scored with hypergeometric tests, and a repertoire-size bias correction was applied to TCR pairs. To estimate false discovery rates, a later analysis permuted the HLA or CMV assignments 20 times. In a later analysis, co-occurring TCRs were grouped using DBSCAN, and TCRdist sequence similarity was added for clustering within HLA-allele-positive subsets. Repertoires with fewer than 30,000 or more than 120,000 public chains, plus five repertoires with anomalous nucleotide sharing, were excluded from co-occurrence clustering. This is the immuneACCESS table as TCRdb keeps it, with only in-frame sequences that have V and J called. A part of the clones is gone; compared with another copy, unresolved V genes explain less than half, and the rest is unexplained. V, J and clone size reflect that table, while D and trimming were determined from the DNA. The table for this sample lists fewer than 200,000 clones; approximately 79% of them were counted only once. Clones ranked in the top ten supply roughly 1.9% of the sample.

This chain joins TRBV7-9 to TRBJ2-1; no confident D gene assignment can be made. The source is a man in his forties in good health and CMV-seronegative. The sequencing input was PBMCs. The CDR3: CASSLDSPGFF. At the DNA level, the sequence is TGTGCCAGCAGCTTAGATTCCCCCGGGTTCTTC.